The entry below gives a single T cell receptor (beta chain) sequence along with its context. What it binds is unknown. V was trimmed by 3 bases and J by 7 bases, leaving 6 bases between them. Germline V gene sequence: CDR1 SGHDN, CDR2 FVKESK. This CDR3 region has 11 residues. The data originate from a study of cytomegalovirus exposure and HLA in healthy donors. Study summary: Earlier sequencing of around 190 million T cells yielded roughly 100 million unique TCR beta sequences. The study, taken as a whole, reports: In an earlier analysis, about 90% or about 30%: the productive usage of most TCR beta V segments. Analyzed later, most CMV-associated TCR beta chains appeared HLA-restricted. Sequencing likely caused a cluster of highly shared sequence variants.

PCR primers comprised 60 Vbeta and 13 Jbeta primers. Sequenced by immunoSEQ multiplex PCR; TCRdb stores in-frame clones only, minus some. The data show some 120,000 clones, and the top ten clones hold roughly 3.5%. The clonotype originates from a man aged 18 to 29 in good health and CMV-seronegative. Sequencing was done on a sample of PBMCs. The chain has TRBV14 and TRBJ1-1; D is uncertain. Here the CDR3 DNA reads TGTGCCAGCAGCCAGGGCCTTGAAGCTTTCTTT. Its protein product is CASSQGLEAFF.